This TCR beta chain is from a study of technical replicates of blood from a handful of donors. Per the germline V gene, CDR1 is MGHRA and CDR2 is YSYEKL. The V end lost 1 base, the J end lost 6 bases, and 15 bases lay between the germline ends. CDR3 length: 15 amino acids. Only in-frame clones appear in the TCRdb table, and some are missing; sequencing was by immunoSEQ multiplex PCR. The sample contains fewer than 85,000 clones, around 94% of which appear only once. Sequencing was done on a sample of T cells isolated from PBMCs. This TCR derives from a human donor in good health. The V and J genes are TRBV4-1 and TRBJ2-5, with D perhaps matching TRBD1 (7 bases). CDR3 DNA: TGCGCCAGCAGCCAAGCCCCGACAGGGAGGCAGACCCAGTACTTC. Its translation is CASSQAPTGRQTQYF.